The 31 T cell receptor beta chains below were found in one sample sequenced in a study of cytomegalovirus exposure and HLA in healthy donors. The PCR employed 60 Vbeta primers together with 13 Jbeta primers. Assay: immunoSEQ multiplex PCR; the TCRdb copy retains only in-frame clones and omits some. Of more than 100,000 clones listed, about 78% are singletons. Material for sequencing was PBMCs. These TCRs come from a man aged 45 to 65 in good health and CMV-seropositive.

The genes are TRBV5-1 and TRBJ2-3; the D is unclear. The germline gives CDR1 SGHRS, CDR2 YFSETQ. The ends were cut back, 2 bases at V and 6 bases at J, with 13 bases in the middle. This CDR3 is 14 amino acids long. CDR3 DNA sequence: TGCGCCAGCAGCTTCGGGTCTGGTTGGGATACGCAGTATTTT. It codes for CASSFGSGWDTQYF.

This clone came up many times. The chain combines TRBV21-1 with TRBJ1-1; the DNA was not used to check the table's D call, TRBD1. TRBV21-1 is a documented pseudogene. The CDR3 loop spans 14 amino acids. This chain's CDR3 is CASSNLTGETEAFF. CDR3 bases: TGTGCCAGCAGCAATTTGACAGGGGAGACTGAAGCTTTCTTT.

This rearrangement joins TRBV5-1 to TRBJ2-2, with 12 bases lining up with TRBD1. V lost 7 bases, J lost 7 bases, and 8 bases stayed unmatched. CDR3 length: 15 residues. Germline CDR1 SGHRS, CDR2 YFSETQ. CDR3 in DNA: TGCGCCAGCTCCCGGGACAGGGGGCAAGTCGGGGAGCTGTTTTTT. Translated: CASSRDRGQVGELFF.

The J gene is TRBJ2-1, the V gene TRBV2, with 13 bases that match TRBD2. The V segment lost 6 bases and the J segment 3 bases; nucleotides outside the gene matches: 2. The CDR3 totals 15 residues. Germline V gene lookup returns CDR1 SNHLY and CDR2 FYNNEI. CDR3 residues: CASRGTSGVYNEQFF. As DNA, the CDR3 is TGTGCCAGCAGAGGGACTAGCGGGGTCTACAATGAGCAGTTCTTC.

The chain is built from TRBV28 and TRBJ2-7; 8 nucleotides align to TRBD1. The V gene's germline CDR1 is MDHEN and CDR2 SYDVKM. V was clipped by 6 bases and J by 3 bases; unmatched bases: 13. This CDR3 contains 16 residues. CDR3: CASRPGRGPLYYEQYF. The CDR3 DNA reads as TGTGCCAGCAGACCGGGCAGGGGGCCACTCTACTACGAGCAGTACTTC.

The chain recombines TRBV9 with TRBJ2-7; 9 bases fit TRBD1. The J segment lost 5 bases and the V segment lost 8 bases, leaving 8 bases of the junction unmatched. The CDR3 has 13 amino acids. CDR1 SGDLS and CDR2 YYNGEE come from the germline V gene. This chain's CDR3 is CASNRDREHEQYF. CDR3 nucleotide sequence: TGTGCCAGTAACCGGGACAGGGAACACGAGCAGTACTTC.

The chain couples TRBV4-1 to TRBJ2-1, with 9 bases lining up with TRBD1. The J segment lost 7 bases and the V segment lost 3 bases, leaving 13 bases of the junction unmatched. Germline CDR1 MGHRA, CDR2 YSYEKL. This CDR3 contains 17 residues. CDR3 sequence (DNA): TGCGCCAGCAGCCACACGGAGGGACAGGGCCGAAAGAATGAGCAGTTCTTC. This sequence encodes CASSHTEGQGRKNEQFF.

A few counts support this clone. The chain links TRBV2 to TRBJ1-1, with TRBD1 matching 7 bases. Germline V lookup: CDR1 SNHLY, CDR2 FYNNEI. The CDR3 contains 13 residues. V was clipped by 11 bases and J by 1 base; unmatched bases: 7. The CDR3 bases are TGTGCCGGGACAGACAGGAAGAACACTGAAGCTTTCTTT. This translates into CAGTDRKNTEAFF.

This clone was found once. The chain joins TRBV7-3 to TRBJ2-7, with 7 positions matching TRBD1. The CDR3 covers 13 residues. Per germline, CDR1 SGHTA and CDR2 FQGTGA. After removal of 5 bases from V and 7 bases from J, the junction contained 8 bases not matched to a gene. CDR3 region: CASSLDREREQYF. CDR3 sequence (DNA): TGTGCCAGCAGCCTCGACAGGGAAAGGGAGCAGTACTTC. The complete variable domain, with remaining parts taken from reference TRBV7-3 and TRBJ2-7, reads GAGVSQTPSNKVTEKGKYVELRCDPISGHTALYWYRQSLGQGPEFLIYFQGTGAADDSGLPNDRFFAVRPEGSVSTLKIQRTERGDSAVYLCASSLDREREQYFGPGTRLTVT.

Only one count was recorded for this clone. The V gene is TRBV5-4, the J gene TRBJ2-2; 12 bases line up with TRBD2. From germline, CDR1 is SGHNT and CDR2 YYREEE (reference sequence). J lost 6 bases, V lost 2 bases, and 2 bases had no gene match. The CDR3 contains 15 residues. The CDR3 here is CASSFPSGGAGELFF. DNA for the CDR3: TGTGCCAGCAGCTTTCCTAGCGGGGGGGCCGGGGAGCTGTTTTTT.

V and J are TRBV9 and TRBJ2-3, with 7 bases that match TRBD2. The J segment lost 3 bases and the V segment lost 0 bases, leaving 4 bases of the junction unmatched. Germline-derived CDR1 and CDR2 are SGDLS and YYNGEE. The CDR3 loop spans 15 amino acids. The CDR3 reads CASSVGGRATDTQYF. The CDR3 DNA reads TGTGCCAGCAGCGTAGGTGGGAGGGCTACAGATACGCAGTATTTT.

This chain links TRBV7-2 with TRBJ2-6, with D unresolved. The CDR3 is 12 residues long. V was trimmed by 2 bases and J by 6 bases, leaving 2 bases between them. Germline V CDR1 and CDR2: SGHTA, FQGNSA. The CDR3 DNA is TGTGCCAGCAGCTTACTGGCCAACGTCCTGACTTTC. Translated, it gives CASSLLANVLTF. Based on the CDR3 plus reference TRBV7-2 and TRBJ2-6, the full variable domain is GAGVSQSPSNKVTEKGKDVELRCDPISGHTALYWYRQSLGQGLEFLIYFQGNSAPDKSGLPSDRFSAERTGGSVSTLTIQRTQQEDSAVYLCASSLLANVLTFGAGSRLTVL.

The V gene is TRBV18, the J gene TRBJ2-5; D remains ambiguous. CDR1 and CDR2 (germline): KGHSH, LQKENI. The CDR3 spans 12 residues. Trimming stripped 6 bases from V and 2 bases from J, with 7 bases between. DNA of the CDR3: TGTGCCAGCTCTCCCACTCAAGAGACCCAGTACTTC. Its translation: CASSPTQETQYF.

This clone was observed a handful of times. The sample contains more than one DNA sequence encoding this CDR3. This chain uses TRBV2 with TRBJ1-5, with TRBD1 matching over 8 bases. The CDR3 runs 14 residues. Trimming at V came to 6 bases and at J to 4 bases, leaving 5 bases not matched to a gene. CDR1 and CDR2 from the germline V gene are SNHLY and FYNNEI. The CDR3 nucleotides read TGTGCCAGCAGCGCGGGACAGGATAATCAGCCCCAGCATTTT. Protein sequence: CASSAGQDNQPQHF.

The rearrangement links TRBV6-4 to TRBJ2-1; 8 bases fit TRBD2. V lost 2 bases to trimming and J lost 4 bases; unmatched junction nucleotides: 7. This CDR3 has 16 residues. Germline V gene sequence: CDR1 MRHNA, CDR2 SNTAGT. CDR3 region: CASSDRGGEGYNEQFF. Written as DNA, the CDR3 is TGTGCCAGCAGTGACCGGGGGGGTGAGGGTTACAATGAGCAGTTCTTC.

The chain has TRBV29-1 and TRBJ1-1; D might be TRBD1 (5 bases). The CDR3 extends over 13 amino acids. Trimming took off 7 bases at V and 0 bases at J, with 12 bases between the two ends. Germline V CDR1 and CDR2: SQVTM, ANQGSEA. The CDR3 spells CSGSGQMNTEAFF. In nucleotides, the CDR3 is TGCAGCGGATCAGGACAAATGAACACTGAAGCTTTCTTT.

The chain links TRBV28 to TRBJ2-1; D ambiguous. V lost 1 base and J lost 6, with 10 bases in between. This CDR3 is built from 14 residues. In germline, CDR1 is MDHEN, CDR2 SYDVKM. The CDR3 nucleotides read TGTGCCAGCAGTTTATCGCGTCAAATCAATGAGCAGTTCTTC. Protein product: CASSLSRQINEQFF.

This rearrangement joins TRBV5-4 to TRBJ2-5, with D tentatively TRBD1 (5 bases). The J call may be mistaken, given a closer DNA end match to TRBJ2-7. CDR1 is SGHNT and CDR2 is YYREEE in the germline V gene (reference sequence). The CDR3 sequence is 16 residues long. CDR3 DNA: TGTGCCAGCAGCTTGCGGGCAGGGAAACCCACCTACGAGCAGTACTTC. The encoded protein is CASSLRAGKPTYEQYF.

CDR3 region: CASSVAIREGTDTQYF. Written as DNA, the CDR3 is TGTGCCAGCAGCGTAGCGATCAGGGAGGGCACAGATACGCAGTATTTT. The genes are TRBV9 and TRBJ2-3; a possible D gene is TRBD2 (6 bases). Germline CDR1 SGDLS, CDR2 YYNGEE. Deletions cut 0 bases from V and 1 base from J, with 12 bases between. The CDR3 length is 16 residues.

The table lists this clone with a few counts. The chain joins TRBV2 to TRBJ1-1; D gene uncertain. Germline V lookup: CDR1 SNHLY, CDR2 FYNNEI. The length of the CDR3 is 17 residues. Between the trimmed V and J ends, which lost 8 bases and 1 base, there was a span of 23 bases. This CDR3 is CASVVEGGIWENTEAFF. The CDR3 nucleotides read TGTGCCAGCGTCGTAGAGGGCGGGATTTGGGAGAACACTGAAGCTTTCTTT.

The rearrangement joins TRBV7-9 to TRBJ1-5; no definite D call. The V end was cut by 5 bases, the J end by 4 bases, with 12 bases between. Germline CDR1 SEHNR, CDR2 FQNEAQ (reference sequence). The CDR3 is 14 amino acids. The CDR3 region has the DNA TGTGCCAGCAGCCCTTTACAGCTTAATCAGCCCCAGCATTTT. The encoded protein is CASSPLQLNQPQHF.

The V gene is TRBV5-6, the J gene TRBJ2-7, with 7 bases fitting TRBD1. The CDR3 spans 14 residues. The J segment lost 2 bases and the V segment lost 0 bases, leaving 2 bases of the junction unmatched. Looked up from germline, CDR1 is SGHDT and CDR2 is YYEEEE. The CDR3 coding sequence is TGTGCCAGCAGCTTGGCAGGGGGACCCTACGAGCAGTACTTC. Its protein product is CASSLAGGPYEQYF.

V and J are TRBV12-5 and TRBJ2-2, with 10 bases matching TRBD2. This CDR3 has 15 amino acids. Germline V gene sequence: CDR1 LGHNT, CDR2 FRNRAP. Trimming took 5 bases from V and 4 from J; bases not matched to a gene: 4. CDR3 DNA: TGTGCTAGTGGTACGTCTAGCGGGGGCACCGGGGAGCTGTTTTTT. Translation: CASGTSSGGTGELFF.

The V and J genes are TRBV5-1 and TRBJ1-4; D perhaps matches TRBD1 (6 bases). Germline V CDR1 and CDR2: SGHRS, YFSETQ. The V gene lost 1 base and the J gene lost 7 bases, with 11 bases spanning the gap. The CDR3 is made up of 14 amino acids. The CDR3 DNA follows: TGCGCCAGCAGCTTGACAGGGCCTAGTGAAAAACTGTTTTTT. Translating gives CASSLTGPSEKLFF.

The genes are TRBV4-1 and TRBJ1-4, with 9 bases that match TRBD1. Germline values: CDR1 MGHRA, CDR2 YSYEKL. J lost 4 bases, V lost 4 bases, and 1 base had no gene match. The CDR3 covers 14 residues. CDR3 nucleotide sequence: TGCGCCAGCAGCCCGGGACAGGGTAATGAAAAACTGTTTTTT. Protein: CASSPGQGNEKLFF.

This clone has just one count. This rearrangement joins TRBV5-4 to TRBJ1-2; perhaps TRBD1 as D (5 bases). Deletions cut 4 bases from V and 0 bases from J, with 16 bases between. There are 16 residues in the CDR3. Germline loops: CDR1 SGHNT, CDR2 YYREEE (reference sequence). The CDR3 nucleotides read TGTGCCAGCAGCCCGTCCTCAGGGCTAACTAACTATGGCTACACCTTC. Translation gives CASSPSSGLTNYGYTF.

V usage is TRBV6-6 and J usage is TRBJ2-1; D is uncertain. The CDR3 has 14 residues. Between the trimmed V and J ends, which lost 2 bases and 8 bases, there was a span of 13 bases. Germline CDR1 and CDR2: MNHNY and SVGAGI (reference sequence). The DNA of the CDR3 is TGTGCCAGCAGTTACAATCGGTTAGTTGATGAGCAGTTCTTC. This gives the protein CASSYNRLVDEQFF.

This clone was detected only once. The chain recombines TRBV18 with TRBJ2-1; TRBD2 aligns across 11 bases. Germline CDR1 and CDR2: KGHSH and LQKENI. V dropped 2 bases and J dropped 8; count of bases not matched to a gene: 14. The CDR3 is 18 residues long. The CDR3 DNA reads TGTGCCAGCTCACCAAATTTGCTAGCGGGAGGATTTGGTGATGAGCAGTTCTTC. It yields the protein CASSPNLLAGGFGDEQFF.

This clone showed up just once. The chain has TRBV6-5 and TRBJ2-5; D is possibly TRBD1 (6 bases). The DNA end is a closer match to TRBJ2-7, so the J assignment may be wrong. Germline CDR1 reads MNHEY; CDR2 reads SVGAGI. CDR3 length equals 14 residues. The CDR3 DNA reads TGTGCCAGCAGTTACTTGGGGGCCTCCTACGAGCAGTACTTC. Encoded protein: CASSYLGASYEQYF.

This chain connects TRBV10-1 to TRBJ2-7, with D perhaps TRBD1 (6 bases). Per the germline V gene, CDR1 is WNHNN and CDR2 is SYGVQD (reference sequence). V lost 5 bases to trimming and J lost 2 bases, with 13 bases between them. This CDR3 comprises 14 residues. In DNA form, the CDR3 reads TGCGCCAGCAGTCGAAGACAGGCCCCCTACGAGCAGTACTTC. Its protein is CASSRRQAPYEQYF.

This clone was seen once. The rearrangement links TRBV11-2 to TRBJ1-2; 7 positions match TRBD1. The CDR3 contains 14 residues. With 1 base clipped from V and 4 bases from J, the junction kept 3 bases outside the gene matches. The germline V gene has CDR1 SGHAT and CDR2 FQNNGV. The CDR3 loop reads CASSLGDRVYGYTF. Here the CDR3 DNA reads TGTGCCAGCAGCTTAGGAGACAGGGTCTATGGCTACACCTTC.